This is a list of T cell receptor beta chains from one sample in a study of blood T cells in healthy people across ages. Using its own MiXCR run on the 5' RACE reads, TCRdb lists one record per CDR3 protein. Of approximately 960,000 distinct CDR3 sequences listed, around 29% are singletons. These data were also filed under a second study, of T cells of mothers and their children.

The specimen sequenced was blood. These receptors all stem from a woman in her forties in good health. The CDR3 runs from the conserved cysteine through the conserved F or W. The order of the fields is CDR3 protein, CDR3 DNA, clone size, V gene, J gene, D gene. D genes are given only for firm matches. Clone size appears in some rows only: once, few, many, or a class for an expanded clone.

CDR3 protein: CASSNRGLVDGETQYF
CDR3 DNA: TGTGCCAGCAGCAACAGGGGCCTAGTCGACGGAGAGACCCAGTACTTC
clone size: few
V gene: TRBV14
J gene: TRBJ2-5
D gene: TRBD1

CDR3 protein: CASSLQPIASYEQYF
CDR3 DNA: TGTGCCAGCAGCTTACAGCCGATAGCCTCCTACGAGCAGTACTTC
clone size: many
V gene: TRBV7-3
J gene: TRBJ2-7
D gene: NA

CDR3 protein: CASSPDKNTGELFF
CDR3 DNA: TGTGCCAGCAGTCCGGACAAGAACACCGGGGAGCTGTTTTTT
clone size: NA
V gene: TRBV7-9
J gene: TRBJ2-2
D gene: NA

CDR3 protein: CASSLRRAVSGANVLTF
CDR3 DNA: TGTGCCAGCAGCTTAAGGAGGGCGGTCTCTGGGGCCAACGTCCTGACTTTC
clone size: many
V gene: TRBV7-9
J gene: TRBJ2-6
D gene: NA

CDR3 protein: CASSYRGLGTDTQYF
CDR3 DNA: TGTGCCAGCAGTTACAGGGGGCTCGGGACAGATACGCAGTATTTT
clone size: NA
V gene: TRBV12-3/TRBV12-4
J gene: TRBJ2-3
D gene: TRBD1

CDR3 protein: CATSDQGRGLRDTQYF
CDR3 DNA: TGTGCCACCAGTGATCAAGGAAGGGGATTGAGGGATACGCAGTATTTT
clone size: few
V gene: TRBV24-1
J gene: TRBJ2-3
D gene: NA

CDR3 protein: CASSSRRTGYNEQFF
CDR3 DNA: TGTGCCAGCAGCTCCCGGCGGACAGGTTACAATGAGCAGTTCTTC
clone size: NA
V gene: TRBV7-2
J gene: TRBJ2-1
D gene: TRBD1

CDR3 protein: CANRLASNTGELFF
CDR3 DNA: TGTGCCAACAGACTAGCGTCGAACACCGGGGAGCTGTTTTTT
clone size: NA
V gene: TRBV2
J gene: TRBJ2-2
D gene: TRBD2

CDR3 protein: CSASSVQGNQPQHF
CDR3 DNA: TGCAGTGCTAGCTCAGTACAGGGGAATCAGCCCCAGCATTTT
clone size: NA
V gene: TRBV20-1
J gene: TRBJ1-5
D gene: TRBD1

CDR3 protein: CASSLTGLLTDTQYF
CDR3 DNA: TGTGCCAGCAGTTTGACAGGGCTCCTCACAGATACGCAGTATTTT
clone size: few
V gene: TRBV12-3/TRBV12-4
J gene: TRBJ2-3
D gene: TRBD1

CDR3 protein: CASSQADRADGYTF
CDR3 DNA: TGTGCCAGCAGTCAGGCGGACAGGGCGGATGGCTACACCTTC
clone size: many
V gene: TRBV7-3
J gene: TRBJ1-2
D gene: TRBD1

CDR3 protein: CASSQDRGRNGYTF
CDR3 DNA: TGTGCCAGCAGCCAAGACAGGGGGCGCAATGGCTACACCTTC
clone size: many
V gene: TRBV4-2
J gene: TRBJ1-2
D gene: TRBD1

CDR3 protein: CASSTWGGIHEQFF
CDR3 DNA: TGTGCCAGCAGCACCTGGGGGGGCATCCATGAGCAGTTCTTC
clone size: once
V gene: TRBV3-1
J gene: TRBJ2-1
D gene: NA

CDR3 protein: CATSEPPRGGNTGELFF
CDR3 DNA: TGTGCCACCAGTGAACCTCCCAGGGGAGGAAACACCGGGGAGCTGTTTTTT
clone size: NA
V gene: TRBV24-1
J gene: TRBJ2-2
D gene: NA

CDR3 protein: CATDWGGTGELFF
CDR3 DNA: TGTGCCACCGATTGGGGCGGAACCGGGGAGCTGTTTTTT
clone size: few
V gene: TRBV10-3
J gene: TRBJ2-2
D gene: NA

CDR3 protein: CASSLRVGLSYEQYF
CDR3 DNA: TGTGCCAGCAGCCTGCGGGTCGGGCTATCCTACGAGCAGTACTTC
clone size: many
V gene: TRBV5-5
J gene: TRBJ2-7
D gene: NA

CDR3 protein: CASSPSRSGANVLTF
CDR3 DNA: TGTGCCAGCAGCCCCAGTCGCTCTGGGGCCAACGTCCTGACTTTC
clone size: many
V gene: TRBV7-6
J gene: TRBJ2-6
D gene: NA

CDR3 protein: CSARRLEIANYGYTF
CDR3 DNA: TGCAGTGCTAGGAGGCTGGAAATAGCTAACTATGGCTACACCTTC
clone size: many
V gene: TRBV20-1
J gene: TRBJ1-2
D gene: NA

CDR3 protein: CASNKDRALNQPQHF
CDR3 DNA: TGTGCCAGCAACAAAGACAGGGCGCTGAATCAGCCCCAGCATTTT
clone size: NA
V gene: TRBV2
J gene: TRBJ1-5
D gene: TRBD1

CDR3 protein: CASSFTGTKLFF
CDR3 DNA: TGTGCCAGCAGTTTTACAGGGACAAAACTGTTTTTT
clone size: NA
V gene: TRBV28
J gene: TRBJ1-4
D gene: NA

CDR3 protein: CSALTGVPPYEQYF
CDR3 DNA: TGCAGTGCCCTTACAGGGGTACCCCCCTACGAGCAGTACTTC
clone size: many
V gene: TRBV20-1
J gene: TRBJ2-7
D gene: TRBD1

CDR3 protein: CASSVSSGGAAQYF
CDR3 DNA: TGTGCCAGCAGTGTTTCTAGCGGGGGGGCCGCACAGTACTTC
clone size: NA
V gene: TRBV6-1
J gene: TRBJ2-5
D gene: TRBD2

CDR3 protein: CASINLKARSNEQFF
CDR3 DNA: TGTGCCAGCATCAATCTAAAGGCCCGGAGCAATGAGCAGTTCTTC
clone size: NA
V gene: TRBV6-6
J gene: TRBJ2-1
D gene: NA

CDR3 protein: CASSQHGGNEKLFF
CDR3 DNA: TGTGCCAGCAGCCAACACGGGGGTAATGAAAAACTGTTTTTT
clone size: few
V gene: TRBV3-1
J gene: TRBJ1-4
D gene: NA

CDR3 protein: CASSQGTSPLHF
CDR3 DNA: TGTGCCAGCAGCCAAGGTACTTCACCCCTCCACTTT
clone size: many
V gene: TRBV3-1
J gene: TRBJ1-6
D gene: NA

CDR3 protein: CASTVGTGGYEQYF
CDR3 DNA: TGTGCCAGCACTGTGGGGACAGGAGGCTACGAGCAGTACTTC
clone size: NA
V gene: TRBV25-1
J gene: TRBJ2-7
D gene: TRBD1

CDR3 protein: CASSLAADGGGELFF
CDR3 DNA: TGTGCCAGCAGCTTAGCGGCGGACGGTGGCGGGGAGCTGTTTTTT
clone size: NA
V gene: TRBV7-8
J gene: TRBJ2-2
D gene: NA

CDR3 protein: CASSLDGAYNEQFF
CDR3 DNA: TGCGCCAGCAGCTTGGATGGGGCTTATAATGAGCAGTTCTTC
clone size: NA
V gene: TRBV5-1
J gene: TRBJ2-1
D gene: NA

CDR3 protein: CASSVLGRTDTQYF
CDR3 DNA: TGTGCCAGCAGCGTGCTGGGGCGTACAGATACGCAGTATTTT
clone size: many
V gene: TRBV9
J gene: TRBJ2-3
D gene: NA

CDR3 protein: CSARIAGPFYEQYF
CDR3 DNA: TGCAGTGCTAGAATAGCGGGCCCCTTCTACGAGCAGTACTTC
clone size: NA
V gene: TRBV20-1
J gene: TRBJ2-7
D gene: TRBD2

CDR3 protein: CASRQGASNQPQHF
CDR3 DNA: TGTGCCAGCAGACAGGGGGCCAGCAATCAGCCCCAGCATTTT
clone size: many
V gene: TRBV7-8
J gene: TRBJ1-5
D gene: TRBD1

CDR3 protein: CASSNDRGGETQYF
CDR3 DNA: TGCGCCAGCAGTAACGATAGGGGCGGAGAGACCCAGTACTTC
clone size: many
V gene: TRBV5-1
J gene: TRBJ2-5
D gene: NA

CDR3 protein: CASSTGAGTQYF
CDR3 DNA: TGTGCCAGCAGTACAGGTGCGGGGACCCAGTACTTC
clone size: NA
V gene: TRBV11-3
J gene: TRBJ2-5
D gene: NA

CDR3 protein: CSALAAGSNQPQHF
CDR3 DNA: TGCAGTGCCCTGGCGGCAGGGAGCAATCAGCCCCAGCATTTT
clone size: few
V gene: TRBV20-1
J gene: TRBJ1-5
D gene: NA

CDR3 protein: CASIIDSTGSPLHF
CDR3 DNA: TGTGCCAGCATCATCGACAGTACGGGCTCACCCCTCCACTTT
clone size: NA
V gene: TRBV28
J gene: TRBJ1-6
D gene: NA

CDR3 protein: CASTLDTTNTEAFF
CDR3 DNA: TGTGCCAGCACCTTGGACACAACGAACACTGAAGCTTTCTTT
clone size: few
V gene: TRBV5-5
J gene: TRBJ1-1
D gene: NA

CDR3 protein: CASSPLGGDQETQYF
CDR3 DNA: TGCGCCAGCAGCCCCCTCGGGGGGGACCAAGAGACCCAGTACTTC
clone size: NA
V gene: TRBV5-1
J gene: TRBJ2-5
D gene: TRBD2

CDR3 protein: CASSLMVAQMNEQFF
CDR3 DNA: TGTGCCAGCAGCTTAATGGTAGCTCAGATGAATGAGCAGTTCTTC
clone size: NA
V gene: TRBV7-2
J gene: TRBJ2-1
D gene: NA

CDR3 protein: CASSLGSKGNTIYF
CDR3 DNA: TGCGCCAGCAGCTTGGGGTCGAAGGGAAACACCATATATTTT
clone size: NA
V gene: TRBV5-1
J gene: TRBJ1-3
D gene: NA

CDR3 protein: CASSPQGDEAFF
CDR3 DNA: TGTGCCAGCAGCCCACAGGGGGATGAAGCTTTCTTT
clone size: few
V gene: TRBV12-3/TRBV12-4
J gene: TRBJ1-1
D gene: TRBD1

CDR3 protein: CSAPPSDRGWSETQYF
CDR3 DNA: TGCAGTGCTCCACCCTCAGACAGGGGGTGGTCAGAGACCCAGTACTTC
clone size: many
V gene: TRBV20-1
J gene: TRBJ2-5
D gene: TRBD1

CDR3 protein: CATSGPGRGLAYEQYF
CDR3 DNA: TGTGCCACCAGTGGCCCGGGGAGGGGATTGGCCTACGAGCAGTACTTC
clone size: many
V gene: TRBV24-1
J gene: TRBJ2-7
D gene: TRBD2

CDR3 protein: CASSSGDRGVTEAFF
CDR3 DNA: TGCGCCAGCAGCTCCGGCGACAGGGGGGTCACTGAAGCTTTCTTT
clone size: NA
V gene: TRBV5-1
J gene: TRBJ1-1
D gene: TRBD1

CDR3 protein: CASSVSDSNQPQHF
CDR3 DNA: TGTGCCAGCAGCGTCAGTGACAGCAATCAGCCCCAGCATTTT
clone size: NA
V gene: TRBV7-9
J gene: TRBJ1-5
D gene: NA

CDR3 protein: CASSPRDRRAGTQYF
CDR3 DNA: TGTGCCAGCAGCCCCCGGGACAGACGCGCAGGTACGCAGTATTTT
clone size: NA
V gene: TRBV11-2
J gene: TRBJ2-3
D gene: TRBD1

CDR3 protein: CAGSFQGIGTDTQYF
CDR3 DNA: TGTGCCGGCAGCTTTCAGGGGATTGGCACAGATACGCAGTATTTT
clone size: NA
V gene: TRBV7-2
J gene: TRBJ2-3
D gene: NA

CDR3 protein: CASSSPGGRGANVLTF
CDR3 DNA: TGTGCCAGCAGCTCCCCAGGGGGCCGTGGGGCCAACGTCCTGACTTTC
clone size: NA
V gene: TRBV7-3
J gene: TRBJ2-6
D gene: TRBD1

CDR3 protein: CASSQFPTDTQYF
CDR3 DNA: TGTGCCAGCAGCCAATTCCCTACAGATACGCAGTATTTT
clone size: NA
V gene: TRBV3-1
J gene: TRBJ2-3
D gene: NA

CDR3 protein: CATSDSRRQGSGGYTF
CDR3 DNA: TGTGCCACCAGTGATTCACGTAGACAGGGTAGCGGTGGCTACACCTTC
clone size: few
V gene: TRBV24-1
J gene: TRBJ1-2
D gene: TRBD1

CDR3 protein: CASIRWPGNEQFF
CDR3 DNA: TGTGCCAGCATCCGTTGGCCAGGGAATGAGCAGTTCTTC
clone size: few
V gene: TRBV27
J gene: TRBJ2-1
D gene: NA